The rows below give T cell receptor beta chains drawn from one sample of a study of T cell repertoires in cytomegalovirus infection. One entry per CDR3 protein results from TCRdb running MiXCR on the reads. The sample includes around 300,000 distinct CDR3 sequences, under 25% seen only once; the top ten take roughly 19%. Their antigen targets remain unknown. Here the sequenced sample was cultured PBMCs, taken from culture after CMV antigen stimulation. The receptors come from a human donor in good health (CMV status not recorded). Some clones in this sample may be carry-over from other donors' samples. The CDR3 runs from the conserved cysteine through the conserved F or W. The D gene is left open where the match is weak. Clone size is shown for a subset of rows, as once, few, many or a class of expanded clone.

TRBV24-1	many	13	TRBJ1-1	.	CATSEERGTEAFF	TGTGCCACCAGTGAGGAAAGGGGGACTGAAGCTTTCTTT
TRBV28	few	16	TRBJ2-7	TRBD1	CASRRDRVISSYEQYF	TGTGCCAGCAGAAGGGACAGGGTTATTAGTTCCTACGAGCAGTACTTC
TRBV28	few	16	TRBJ1-1	TRBD1	CASSILTTGGITEAFF	TGTGCCAGCAGTATATTAACGACAGGGGGGATCACTGAAGCTTTCTTT
TRBV4-1	.	14	TRBJ2-2	.	CASSQVGSTGELFF	TGCGCCAGCAGCCAAGTCGGAAGTACCGGGGAGCTGTTTTTT
TRBV7-2	many	14	TRBJ1-2	TRBD1	CASSSTGWSGGYTF	TGTGCCAGCAGCTCGACAGGGTGGAGTGGTGGCTACACCTTC
TRBV6-1	.	16	TRBJ2-2	TRBD2	CASSPRASGLTGELFF	TGTGCCAGCAGTCCCCGGGCTAGCGGGCTTACCGGGGAGCTGTTTTTT
TRBV20-1	few	15	TRBJ1-2	TRBD1	CSARPAGQGARGYTF	TGCAGTGCTAGACCCGCGGGACAGGGGGCGAGAGGCTACACCTTC
TRBV6-1	.	13	TRBJ1-6	.	CASSQHQDSPLHF	TGTGCCAGCAGTCAGCATCAGGATTCACCCCTCCACTTT
TRBV18	.	15	TRBJ1-3	.	CASSPVLKGGNTIYF	TGTGCCAGCTCACCAGTCTTAAAGGGTGGAAACACCATATATTTT
TRBV7-3	few	18	TRBJ2-3	TRBD2	CASSLGTSGGTSTDTQYF	TGTGCCAGCAGCTTAGGCACTAGCGGGGGTACTAGCACAGATACGCAGTATTTT
TRBV18	once	15	TRBJ2-5	TRBD1	CASSQMAGGEETQYF	TGTGCCAGCTCCCAAATGGCAGGGGGCGAAGAGACCCAGTACTTC
TRBV7-2	many	18	TRBJ2-1	TRBD2	CASSFPPSGKRLGNEQFF	TGTGCCAGCAGCTTCCCCCCTAGCGGGAAACGGCTGGGGAATGAGCAGTTCTTC
TRBV24-1	.	16	TRBJ2-1	.	CATSDLSGASYNEQFF	TGTGCCACCAGTGATTTGTCAGGGGCATCGTACAATGAGCAGTTCTTC
TRBV12-3/TRBV12-4	.	18	TRBJ1-2	.	CASTHGVRGARILGGYTF	TGTGCCAGCACCCACGGCGTGAGGGGGGCGCGGATCCTCGGGGGCTACACCTTC
TRBV28	few	13	TRBJ2-7	.	CASKLASSYEQYF	TGTGCCAGCAAACTCGCTAGCTCCTACGAGCAGTACTTC
TRBV12-3/TRBV12-4	.	16	TRBJ2-1	TRBD2	CASSLGAGGWGNEQFF	TGTGCCAGCAGTTTAGGCGCGGGAGGGTGGGGAAATGAGCAGTTCTTC
TRBV4-1	.	11	TRBJ2-1	.	CASSQGHRQFF	TGCGCCAGCAGCCAAGGCCACAGGCAGTTCTTC
TRBV7-9	.	15	TRBJ2-3	.	CASSQTNPITDTQYF	TGTGCCAGCAGCCAAACTAACCCAATCACAGATACGCAGTATTTT
TRBV7-6	.	14	TRBJ2-6	.	CASSLNSGANVLTF	TGTGCTAGCAGCTTAAACTCTGGGGCCAACGTCCTGACTTTC
TRBV20-1	.	15	TRBJ2-3	TRBD2	CSASPTSGRSDTQYF	TGCAGTGCTAGCCCGACTAGCGGGAGATCAGATACGCAGTATTTT
TRBV7-8	.	17	TRBJ2-3	TRBD2	CASSSTGLAGGLGTQYF	TGTGCCAGCAGCTCAACGGGACTAGCGGGAGGGCTTGGTACGCAGTATTTT
TRBV6-2/TRBV6-3	.	15	TRBJ1-5	.	CASATSNGRYQPQHF	TGTGCCAGCGCCACCTCCAACGGCAGGTACCAGCCCCAGCATTTT
TRBV2	.	15	TRBJ1-5	TRBD1	CASTPGQGGNQPQHF	TGTGCCAGCACCCCGGGACAGGGCGGAAATCAGCCCCAGCATTTT
TRBV7-2	many	15	TRBJ1-1	TRBD1	CASSEAGTGLSEAFF	TGTGCCAGCAGCGAAGCCGGGACAGGGTTGTCTGAAGCTTTCTTT
TRBV6-2/TRBV6-3	.	18	TRBJ2-1	TRBD2	CASSYHLQAGVGANEQFF	TGTGCCAGCAGTTATCATCTTCAAGCGGGAGTGGGAGCAAATGAGCAGTTCTTC
TRBV19	once	13	TRBJ2-2	.	CASSISWTGELFF	TGTGCCAGTAGTATAAGCTGGACCGGGGAGCTGTTTTTT
TRBV4-1	few	16	TRBJ2-1	TRBD2	CASSQGGTSPNNEQFF	TGCGCCAGCAGCCAAGGGGGGACTAGTCCAAACAATGAGCAGTTCTTC
TRBV6-2/TRBV6-3	many	16	TRBJ1-1	.	CASSYGPGRVNTEAFF	TGTGCCAGCAGTTACGGACCCGGGCGGGTGAACACTGAAGCTTTCTTT